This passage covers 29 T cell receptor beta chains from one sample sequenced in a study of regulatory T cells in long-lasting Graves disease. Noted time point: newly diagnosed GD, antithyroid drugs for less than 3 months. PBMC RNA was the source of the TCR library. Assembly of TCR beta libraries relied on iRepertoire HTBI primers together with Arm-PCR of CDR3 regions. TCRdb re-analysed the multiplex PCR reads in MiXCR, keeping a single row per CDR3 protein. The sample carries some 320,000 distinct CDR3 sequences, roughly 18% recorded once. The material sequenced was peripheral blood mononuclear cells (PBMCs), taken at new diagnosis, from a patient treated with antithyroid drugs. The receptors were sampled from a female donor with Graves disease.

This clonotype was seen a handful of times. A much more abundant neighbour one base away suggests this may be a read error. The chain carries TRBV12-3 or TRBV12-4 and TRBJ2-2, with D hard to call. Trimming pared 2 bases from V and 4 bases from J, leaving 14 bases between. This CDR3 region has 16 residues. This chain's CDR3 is CASSLLSGESTGELFF. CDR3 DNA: TGTGCCAGCAGTTTACTCAGTGGCGAGAGCACCGGGGAGCTGTTTTTT.

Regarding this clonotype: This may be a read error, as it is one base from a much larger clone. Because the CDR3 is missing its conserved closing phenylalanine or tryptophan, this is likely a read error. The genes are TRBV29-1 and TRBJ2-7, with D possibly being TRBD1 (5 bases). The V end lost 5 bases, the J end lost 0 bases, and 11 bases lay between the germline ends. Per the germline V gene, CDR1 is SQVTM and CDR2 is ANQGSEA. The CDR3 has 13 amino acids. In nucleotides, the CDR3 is TGCAGCGTTTGTTGGGGCAGCTCCTACGAGCAGTACCTC. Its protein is CSVCWGSSYEQYL.

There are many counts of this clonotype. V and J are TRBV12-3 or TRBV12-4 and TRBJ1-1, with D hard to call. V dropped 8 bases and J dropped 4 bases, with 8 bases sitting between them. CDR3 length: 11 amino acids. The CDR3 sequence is CASHRGTEAFF. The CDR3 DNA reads TGTGCCAGCCATCGCGGCACTGAAGCTTTCTTT.

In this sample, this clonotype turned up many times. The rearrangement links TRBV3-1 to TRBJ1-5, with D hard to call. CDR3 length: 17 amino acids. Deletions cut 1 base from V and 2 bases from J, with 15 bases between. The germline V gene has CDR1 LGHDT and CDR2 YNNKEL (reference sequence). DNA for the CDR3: TGTGCCAGCAGCCAAGGGGTCCTGGTCTGGGGCAATCAGCCCCAGCATTTT. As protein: CASSQGVLVWGNQPQHF.

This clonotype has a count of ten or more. In nucleotides, the CDR3 is TGTGCCAGCAGTTTAATGGGGGTTAGCAATCAGCCCCAGCATTTT. Protein: CASSLMGVSNQPQHF. This sequence joins TRBV12-3 or TRBV12-4 and TRBJ1-5, with D perhaps matching TRBD1 (5 bases). V was clipped by 2 bases and J by 0 bases, with 8 bases between them. The CDR3 consists of 15 residues.

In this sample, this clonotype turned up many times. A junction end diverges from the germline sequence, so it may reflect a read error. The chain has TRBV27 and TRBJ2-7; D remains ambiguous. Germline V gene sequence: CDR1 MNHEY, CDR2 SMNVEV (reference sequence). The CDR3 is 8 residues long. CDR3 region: CASSFGFF. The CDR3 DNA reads TGTGCCAGCAGTTTCGGGTTCTTC.

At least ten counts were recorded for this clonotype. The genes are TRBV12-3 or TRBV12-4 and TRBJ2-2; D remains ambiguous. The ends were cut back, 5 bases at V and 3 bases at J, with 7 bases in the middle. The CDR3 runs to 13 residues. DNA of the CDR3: TGTGCCAGCAGTGGCCGGGACACCGGGGAGCTGTTTTTT. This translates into CASSGRDTGELFF.

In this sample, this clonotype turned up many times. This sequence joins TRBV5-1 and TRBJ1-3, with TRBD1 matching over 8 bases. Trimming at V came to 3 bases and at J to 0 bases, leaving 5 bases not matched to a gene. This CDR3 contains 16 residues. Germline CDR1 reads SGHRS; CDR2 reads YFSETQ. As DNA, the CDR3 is TGCGCCAGCAGCTCAGGACAGGGTCTCTCTGGAAACACCATATATTTT. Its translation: CASSSGQGLSGNTIYF.

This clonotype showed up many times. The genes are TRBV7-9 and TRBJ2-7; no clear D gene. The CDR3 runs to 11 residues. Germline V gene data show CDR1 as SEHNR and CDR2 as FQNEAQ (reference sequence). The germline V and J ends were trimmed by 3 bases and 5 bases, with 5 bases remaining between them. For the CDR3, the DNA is TGTGCCAGCAGCTTCAATAACGAGCAGTACTTC. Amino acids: CASSFNNEQYF. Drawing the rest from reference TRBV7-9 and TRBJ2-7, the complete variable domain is DTGVSQNPRHKITKRGQNVTFRCDPISEHNRLYWYRQTLGQGPEFLTYFQNEAQLEKSRLLSDRFSAERPKGSFSTLEIQRTEQGDSAMYLCASSFNNEQYFGPGTRLTVT.

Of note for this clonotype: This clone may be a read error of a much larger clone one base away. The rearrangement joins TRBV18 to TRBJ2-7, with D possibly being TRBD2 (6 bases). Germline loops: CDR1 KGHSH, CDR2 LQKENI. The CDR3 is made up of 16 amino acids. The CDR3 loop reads CPSSPQAAGGSYEQYF. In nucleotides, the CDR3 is TGTCCCAGCTCACCACAAGCAGCGGGTGGCTCCTACGAGCAGTACTTC.

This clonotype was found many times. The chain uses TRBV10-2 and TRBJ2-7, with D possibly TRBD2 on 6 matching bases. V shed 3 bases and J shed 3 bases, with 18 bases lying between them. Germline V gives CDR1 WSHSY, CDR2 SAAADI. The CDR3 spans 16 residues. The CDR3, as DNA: TGCGCCAGCAGTGATCCGCCGGGACTGGGGTACTACGAGCAGTACTTC. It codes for CASSDPPGLGYYEQYF.

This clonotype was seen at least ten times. The CDR3 spells CASSARLAGASGANVLTF. The CDR3 DNA reads as TGTGCCAGCAGCGCTCGACTAGCGGGTGCCTCTGGGGCCAACGTCCTGACTTTC. The chain is built from TRBV11-2 and TRBJ2-6; 10 bases agree with TRBD2. Per the germline V gene, CDR1 is SGHAT and CDR2 is FQNNGV. V gave up 5 bases and J gave up 0 bases; unmatched junction bases: 7. The CDR3 runs to 18 residues.

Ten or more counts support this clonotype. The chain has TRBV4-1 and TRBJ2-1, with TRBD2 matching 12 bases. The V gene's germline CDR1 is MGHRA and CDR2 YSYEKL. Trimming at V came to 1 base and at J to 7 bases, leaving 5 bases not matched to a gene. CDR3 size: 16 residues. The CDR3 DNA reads TGCGCCAGCAGCCAAGTTGGTACTAGCGGGAGGAATGAGCAGTTCTTC. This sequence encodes CASSQVGTSGRNEQFF.

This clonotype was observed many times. For the CDR3, the DNA is TGTGCCAGCAGCGCCGACAGGGGGAGCGGTGAAAAACTGTTTTTT. It specifies CASSADRGSGEKLFF. The chain combines TRBV7-2 with TRBJ1-4; 9 nucleotides align to TRBD1. Germline CDR1 and CDR2: SGHTA and FQGNSA. The ends lost 5 bases at V and 7 bases at J; junction bases unmatched: 8. This CDR3 is built from 15 residues.

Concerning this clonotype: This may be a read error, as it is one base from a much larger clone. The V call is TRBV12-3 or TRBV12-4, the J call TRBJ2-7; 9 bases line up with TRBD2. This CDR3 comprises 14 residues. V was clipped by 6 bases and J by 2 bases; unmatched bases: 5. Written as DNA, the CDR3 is TGTGCCAGCAGCATTAGCGGGGGACCCTACGAGCAGTACTTC. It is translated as CASSISGGPYEQYF.

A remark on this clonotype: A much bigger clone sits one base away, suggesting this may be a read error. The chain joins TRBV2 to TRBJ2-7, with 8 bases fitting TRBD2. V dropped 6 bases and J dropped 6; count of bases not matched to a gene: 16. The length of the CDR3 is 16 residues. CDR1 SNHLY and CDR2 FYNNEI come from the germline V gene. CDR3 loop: CASSPLTISGAGEQYF. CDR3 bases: TGTGCCAGCAGCCCCCTCACCATTAGCGGGGCCGGCGAGCAGTACTTC.

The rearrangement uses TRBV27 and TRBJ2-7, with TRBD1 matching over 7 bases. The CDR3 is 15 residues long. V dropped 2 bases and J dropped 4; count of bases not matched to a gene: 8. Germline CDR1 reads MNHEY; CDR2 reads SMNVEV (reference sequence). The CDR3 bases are TGTGCCAGCAGTTTAGCCCGGACAGGCCTTTACGAGCAGTACTTC. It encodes CASSLARTGLYEQYF.

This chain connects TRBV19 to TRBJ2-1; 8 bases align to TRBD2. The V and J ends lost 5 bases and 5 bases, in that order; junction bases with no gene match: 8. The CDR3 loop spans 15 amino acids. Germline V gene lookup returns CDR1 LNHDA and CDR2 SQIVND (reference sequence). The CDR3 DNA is TGTGCCAGTAGTCTCGGGACTAGGTACCACAATGAGCAGTTCTTC. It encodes CASSLGTRYHNEQFF.

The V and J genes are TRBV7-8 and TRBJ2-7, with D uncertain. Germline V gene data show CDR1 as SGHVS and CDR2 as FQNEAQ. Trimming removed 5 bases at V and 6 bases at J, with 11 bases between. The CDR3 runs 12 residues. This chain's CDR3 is CASSRTEVEQYF. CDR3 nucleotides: TGTGCCAGCAGCCGTACAGAAGTCGAGCAGTACTTC.

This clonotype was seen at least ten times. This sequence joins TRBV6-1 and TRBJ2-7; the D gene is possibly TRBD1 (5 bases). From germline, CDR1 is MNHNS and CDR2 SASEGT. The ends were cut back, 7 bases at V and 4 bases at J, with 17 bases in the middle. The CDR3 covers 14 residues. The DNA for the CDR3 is TGTGCCAGCACCGCTCCGACAGACCCTTACGAGCAGTACTTC. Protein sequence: CASTAPTDPYEQYF.

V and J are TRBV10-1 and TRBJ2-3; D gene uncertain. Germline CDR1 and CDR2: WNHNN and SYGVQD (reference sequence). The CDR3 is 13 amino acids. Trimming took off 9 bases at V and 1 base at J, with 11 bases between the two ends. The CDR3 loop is CASTEGRTDTQYF. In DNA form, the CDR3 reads TGCGCCAGTACGGAAGGTCGCACAGATACGCAGTATTTT.

As DNA, the CDR3 is TGTGCCAGCAGTTTTCTTGCCAGTAGCAATCAGCCCCAGCATTTT. Translating it yields CASSFLASSNQPQHF. This chain joins TRBV27 and TRBJ1-5; no clear D. CDR3 size: 15 residues. Trimming cost V 3 bases and J 0 bases, with 9 bases left between them. Germline V gene data show CDR1 as MNHEY and CDR2 as SMNVEV (reference sequence).

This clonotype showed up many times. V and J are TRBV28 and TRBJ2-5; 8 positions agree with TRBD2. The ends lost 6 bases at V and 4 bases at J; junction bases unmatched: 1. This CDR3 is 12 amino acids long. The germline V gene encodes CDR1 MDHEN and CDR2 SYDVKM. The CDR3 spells CASRLAGETQYF. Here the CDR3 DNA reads TGTGCCAGCAGGCTAGCGGGAGAGACCCAGTACTTC.

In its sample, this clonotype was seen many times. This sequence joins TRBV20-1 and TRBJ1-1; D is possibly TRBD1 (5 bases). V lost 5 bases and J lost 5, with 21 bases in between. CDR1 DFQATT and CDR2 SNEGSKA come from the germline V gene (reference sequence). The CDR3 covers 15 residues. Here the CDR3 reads CSAEGTHSSRTEAFF. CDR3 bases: TGCAGTGCTGAGGGGACCCACTCCTCGAGGACTGAAGCTTTCTTT.

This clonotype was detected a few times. The CDR3 DNA reads TGCAGTGCTAGAGGAGACGGCTTGAATCAGCCCCAGCATTTT. Protein sequence: CSARGDGLNQPQHF. J is TRBJ1-5 and V is TRBV20-1; D remains unclear. The CDR3 runs 14 residues. V was clipped by 1 base and J by 4 bases, with 11 bases between them. Germline lookup yields CDR1 DFQATT and CDR2 SNEGSKA (reference sequence).

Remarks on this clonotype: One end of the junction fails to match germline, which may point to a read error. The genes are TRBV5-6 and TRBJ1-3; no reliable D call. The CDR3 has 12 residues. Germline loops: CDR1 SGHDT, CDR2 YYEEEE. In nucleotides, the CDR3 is TGTGCCAGCAGCTCGGCCGCGGGTCGCGAACATTTT. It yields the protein CASSSAAGREHF.

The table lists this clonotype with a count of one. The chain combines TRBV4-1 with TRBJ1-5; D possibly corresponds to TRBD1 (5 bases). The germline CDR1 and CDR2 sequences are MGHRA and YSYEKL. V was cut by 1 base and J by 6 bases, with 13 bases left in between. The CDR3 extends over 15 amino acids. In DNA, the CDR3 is TGCGCCAGCAGCCAAGGTCGGGGGGTCCTTCAGCCCCAGCATTTT. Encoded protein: CASSQGRGVLQPQHF.

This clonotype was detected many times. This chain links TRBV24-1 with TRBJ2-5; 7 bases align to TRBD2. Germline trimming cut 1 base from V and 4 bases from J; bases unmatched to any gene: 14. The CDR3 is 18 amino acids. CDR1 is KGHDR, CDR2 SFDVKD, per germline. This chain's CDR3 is CATSDFSAGPTEGETQYF. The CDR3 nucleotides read TGTGCCACCAGTGATTTCTCAGCGGGACCCACCGAGGGAGAGACCCAGTACTTC.

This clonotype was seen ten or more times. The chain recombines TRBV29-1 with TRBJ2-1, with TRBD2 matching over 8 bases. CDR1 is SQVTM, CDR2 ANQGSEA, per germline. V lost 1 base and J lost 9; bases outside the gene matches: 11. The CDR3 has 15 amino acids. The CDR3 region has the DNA TGCAGCGTTGAAGTGGGCGGGAGGAACGGGGGTGAGCAGTTCTTC. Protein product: CSVEVGGRNGGEQFF.